This TCR beta chain was documented in a study of blood T cell repertoires in COVID-19. In the study overall: COVID-19 samples from acute and convalescent phases originated in the United States, Italy and Spain. The analysed material was cDNA or gDNA that came from T cells, B-cell-depleted T cells, or PBMCs.

Germline CDR1 reads KGHSH; CDR2 reads LQKENI. The V gene end was trimmed by 4 bases and the J gene end by 4 bases; junction bases not matched to a gene: 8. The CDR3 runs to 16 residues. Authors' processing steps: Amplification with reference gene primers provided the estimates of nucleated cell counts. Assay used: immunoSEQ multiplex PCR; TCRdb lists only in-frame clones, some missing. That table furnishes V, J and clone size, whereas the DNA furnished D and trimming. The sample has tens of thousands of clones; approximately 80% are singletons. The chain combines TRBV18 with TRBJ1-5, with 9 positions matching TRBD1. Sequencing was done on a sample of peripheral blood. The TCR comes from a man in his sixties or seventies with acute or convalescent COVID-19. The DNA of the CDR3 is TGTGCCAGCTCACGGACAGGGGTTCCCCTGAATCAGCCCCAGCATTTT. Translation gives CASSRTGVPLNQPQHF.